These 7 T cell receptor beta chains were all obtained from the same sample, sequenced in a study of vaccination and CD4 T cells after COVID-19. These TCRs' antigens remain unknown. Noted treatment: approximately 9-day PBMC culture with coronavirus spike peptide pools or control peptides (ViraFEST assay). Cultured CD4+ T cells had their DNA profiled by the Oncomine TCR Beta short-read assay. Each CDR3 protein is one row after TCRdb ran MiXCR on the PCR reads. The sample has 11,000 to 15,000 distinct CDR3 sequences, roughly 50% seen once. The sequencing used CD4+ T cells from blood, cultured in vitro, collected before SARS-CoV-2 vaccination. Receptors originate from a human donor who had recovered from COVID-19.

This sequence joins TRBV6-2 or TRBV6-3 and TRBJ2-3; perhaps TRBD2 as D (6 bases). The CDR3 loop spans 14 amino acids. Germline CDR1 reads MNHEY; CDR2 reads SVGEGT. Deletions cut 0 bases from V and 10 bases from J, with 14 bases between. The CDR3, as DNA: TGTGCCAGCAGTTACTCGCGCGGGATTAAGGCGCAGTATTTT. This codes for CASSYSRGIKAQYF.

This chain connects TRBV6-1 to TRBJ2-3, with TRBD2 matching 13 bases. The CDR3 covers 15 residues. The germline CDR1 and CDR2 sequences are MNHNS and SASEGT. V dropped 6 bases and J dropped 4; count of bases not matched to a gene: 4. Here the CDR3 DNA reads TGTGCCAGCAGCCCACTAGCGGGAGGGCCAGATACGCAGTATTTT. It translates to CASSPLAGGPDTQYF.

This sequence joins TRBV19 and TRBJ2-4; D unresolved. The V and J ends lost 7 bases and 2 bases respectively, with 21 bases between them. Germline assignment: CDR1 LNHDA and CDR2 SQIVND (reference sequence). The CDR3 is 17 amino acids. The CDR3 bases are TGTGCCAGTACCTACAGTTTCATGAGCTTCACCAAAAACATTCAGTACTTC. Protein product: CASTYSFMSFTKNIQYF.

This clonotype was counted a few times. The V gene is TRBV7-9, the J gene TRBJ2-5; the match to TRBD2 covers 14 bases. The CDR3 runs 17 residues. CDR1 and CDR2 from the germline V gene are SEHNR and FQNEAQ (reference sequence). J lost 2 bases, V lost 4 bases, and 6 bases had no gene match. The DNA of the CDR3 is TGTGCCAGCAGCTGGGGACTAGCGGGAGAGGGGCAAGAGACCCAGTACTTC. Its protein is CASSWGLAGEGQETQYF. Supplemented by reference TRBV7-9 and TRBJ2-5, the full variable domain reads DTGVSQNPRHKITKRGQNVTFRCDPISEHNRLYWYRQTLGQGPEFLTYFQNEAQLEKSRLLSDRFSAERPKGSFSTLEIQRTEQGDSAMYLCASSWGLAGEGQETQYFGPGTRLLVL.

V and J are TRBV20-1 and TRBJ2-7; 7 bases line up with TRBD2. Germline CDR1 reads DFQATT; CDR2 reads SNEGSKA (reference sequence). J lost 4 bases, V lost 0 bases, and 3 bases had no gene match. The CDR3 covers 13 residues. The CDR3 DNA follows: TGCAGTGCTAGAGATCAGCGGGATTACGAGCAGTACTTC. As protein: CSARDQRDYEQYF.

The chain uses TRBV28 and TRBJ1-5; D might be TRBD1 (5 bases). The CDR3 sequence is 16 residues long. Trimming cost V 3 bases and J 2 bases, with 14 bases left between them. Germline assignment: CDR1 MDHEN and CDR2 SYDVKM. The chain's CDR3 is CASSFGGTSGNQPQHF. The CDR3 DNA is TGTGCCAGCAGTTTCGGGGGAACGAGTGGCAATCAGCCCCAGCATTTT.

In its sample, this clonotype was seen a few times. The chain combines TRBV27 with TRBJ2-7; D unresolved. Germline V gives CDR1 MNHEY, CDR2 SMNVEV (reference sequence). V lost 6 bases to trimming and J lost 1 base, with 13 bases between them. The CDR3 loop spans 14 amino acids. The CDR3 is CASRARTVSYEQYF. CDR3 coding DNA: TGTGCCAGCAGGGCAAGGACGGTGTCCTACGAGCAGTACTTC.